The 24 T cell receptor beta chains in this list originate from one sample, sequenced in a study of blood T cell repertoires in COVID-19. Generated by immunoSEQ multiplex PCR, the TCRdb table keeps only in-frame clones and is missing some. Of 140,000 or so clones in the sample, roughly 87% were seen once. Sequencing was carried out using peripheral blood. These receptors all stem from a woman aged 50 to 65 with acute or convalescent COVID-19.

The chain is built from TRBV25-1 and TRBJ2-7, with D possibly matching TRBD1 (5 bases). Between the trimmed V and J ends, which lost 4 bases and 3 bases, there was a span of 10 bases. Germline CDR1 and CDR2: MGHDK and SYGVNS. The length of the CDR3 is 13 residues. The CDR3 is CASSVRQNYEQYF. DNA of the CDR3: TGTGCCAGCAGTGTCCGACAGAACTACGAGCAGTACTTC.

In this sample, this clone turned up a few times. The chain couples TRBV5-1 to TRBJ1-4, with no clear D. Germline V gives CDR1 SGHRS, CDR2 YFSETQ. The CDR3 length is 17 residues. The germline V and J ends were trimmed by 0 bases and 0 bases, with 12 bases remaining between them. The CDR3, as DNA: TGCGCCAGCAGCTTGGACAGCGGTAGAGCAACTAATGAAAAACTGTTTTTT. Protein sequence: CASSLDSGRATNEKLFF. Looking up the rest from reference TRBV5-1 and TRBJ1-4 gives the full variable domain: KAGVTQTPRYLIKTRGQQVTLSCSPISGHRSVSWYQQTPGQGLQFLFEYFSETQRNKGNFPGRFSGRQFSNSRSEMNVSTLELGDSALYLCASSLDSGRATNEKLFFGSGTQLSVL.

CDR3 bases: TGTGCCACCAGTGACCCAGGACAGCCAAGGGGGAATCAGCCCCAGCATTTT. This gives the protein CATSDPGQPRGNQPQHF. V gene TRBV24-1 combines with J gene TRBJ1-5; D is perhaps TRBD1 (6 bases). V lost 4 bases, J lost 4 bases, and 19 bases lay in between. Germline V lookup: CDR1 KGHDR, CDR2 SFDVKD. This CDR3 region has 17 residues.

This clone was seen a handful of times. This chain connects TRBV19 to TRBJ1-5; 7 bases agree with TRBD1. Germline CDR1 reads LNHDA; CDR2 reads SQIVND (reference sequence). The CDR3 covers 14 residues. V shed 3 bases, J shed 7 bases, and the junction held 6 bases outside the gene matches. The CDR3 sequence: CASSIWQGDQPQHF. The CDR3 DNA sequence: TGTGCCAGTAGTATTTGGCAGGGGGACCAGCCCCAGCATTTT. Full variable domain (outside the CDR3, taken from reference TRBV19 and TRBJ1-5): DGGITQSPKYLFRKEGQNVTLSCEQNLNHDAMYWYRQDPGQGLRLIYYSQIVNDFQKGDIAEGYSVSREKKESFPLTVTSAQKNPTAFYLCASSIWQGDQPQHFGDGTRLSIL.

The chain has TRBV29-1 and TRBJ1-2; D ambiguous. V was cut by 1 base and J by 4 bases, with 7 bases left in between. This CDR3 has 12 residues. Germline V gives CDR1 SQVTM, CDR2 ANQGSEA. CDR3 sequence reads: CSVEGQIYGYTF. The CDR3, as DNA: TGCAGCGTTGAAGGGCAGATCTATGGCTACACCTTC.

This chain joins TRBV5-8 and TRBJ2-7, with TRBD2 as a possible D gene (5 bases). The germline V gene encodes CDR1 SGHTS and CDR2 YDEGEE. Trimming shortened V by 4 bases and J by 0 bases, and 8 bases separated the two germline ends. The CDR3 is 13 amino acids. CDR3 in amino acids: CASSPGFSYEQYF. For the CDR3, the DNA is TGTGCCAGCAGCCCGGGGTTCTCCTACGAGCAGTACTTC.

The genes are TRBV30 and TRBJ1-2; the match to TRBD1 covers 8 bases. The CDR3 covers 15 residues. Germline loops: CDR1 GTSNPN, CDR2 SVGIG (reference sequence). Trimming took 4 bases from V and 0 from J; bases not matched to a gene: 7. The CDR3 bases are TGTGCCTGGACAGGGGGCAGGCGAGCTAACTATGGCTACACCTTC. It codes for CAWTGGRRANYGYTF.

This chain joins TRBV30 and TRBJ2-2; perhaps TRBD1 as D (6 bases). CDR1 is GTSNPN and CDR2 is SVGIG in the germline V gene (reference sequence). The length of the CDR3 is 14 residues. The V end lost 3 bases, the J end lost 4 bases, and 12 bases lay between the germline ends. The CDR3 loop reads CAWSAGAATGELFF. CDR3 DNA: TGTGCCTGGAGCGCAGGGGCGGCCACCGGGGAGCTGTTTTTT.

The J gene is TRBJ2-7, the V gene TRBV4-2; a possible D gene is TRBD2 (6 bases). There are 15 residues in the CDR3. V lost 1 base to trimming and J lost 2 bases, with 12 bases between them. Germline values: CDR1 LGHNA, CDR2 YNFKEQ. Here the CDR3 reads CASSQVRELTYEQYF. The DNA of the CDR3 is TGTGCCAGCAGCCAAGTCCGGGAGCTAACCTACGAGCAGTACTTC.

This clone was counted once. The chain combines TRBV11-3 with TRBJ2-5; the match to TRBD2 covers 7 bases. There are 14 residues in the CDR3. J was trimmed by 0 bases and V by 5 bases; bases with no gene match: 3. CDR1 and CDR2 from the germline V gene are SGHNT and YENEEA. The CDR3 is CASSLSGNQETQYF. Here the CDR3 DNA reads TGTGCCAGCAGCCTAAGCGGGAACCAAGAGACCCAGTACTTC.

The chain links TRBV14 to TRBJ2-5; D is possibly TRBD2 (6 bases). The CDR3 length is 13 residues. CDR1 and CDR2 (germline): SGHDN, FVKESK. V dropped 4 bases and J dropped 5 bases, with 11 bases sitting between them. In DNA form, the CDR3 reads TGTGCCAGCAGCCGGGCCGGAGGGGAGACCCAGTACTTC. Its translation is CASSRAGGETQYF.

The chain is built from TRBV9 and TRBJ2-3, with 9 bases that match TRBD2. V gave up 7 bases and J gave up 5 bases; unmatched junction bases: 11. Germline CDR1 is SGDLS and CDR2 is YYNGEE. The CDR3 runs to 15 residues. The CDR3 DNA follows: TGTGCCAGCTCCGACGGCGGGGGGGCCGTAGATACGCAGTATTTT. It yields the protein CASSDGGGAVDTQYF.

The sample holds one count of this clone. V usage is TRBV24-1 and J usage is TRBJ1-1; tentatively, D is TRBD1 (6 bases). V was cut by 9 bases and J by 0 bases, with 13 bases left in between. The CDR3 length is 14 residues. CDR1 KGHDR and CDR2 SFDVKD come from the germline V gene. The CDR3 loop is CATHGGAMNTEAFF. CDR3 sequence (DNA): TGTGCCACCCACGGGGGGGCCATGAACACTGAAGCTTTCTTT.

This chain joins TRBV6-5 and TRBJ1-4; TRBD1 matches 9 bases. The V segment lost 5 bases and the J segment 6 bases; nucleotides outside the gene matches: 4. Germline lookup yields CDR1 MNHEY and CDR2 SVGAGI. CDR3 length: 14 residues. For the CDR3, the DNA is TGTGCCAGCAGTCGCAGGACAGGGGATGAAAAACTGTTTTTT. Amino acid sequence: CASSRRTGDEKLFF.

V gene TRBV9 combines with J gene TRBJ1-2; D uncertain. Trimming pared 4 bases from V and 8 bases from J, leaving 27 bases between. CDR1 is SGDLS and CDR2 is YYNGEE in the germline V gene. This CDR3 has 17 amino acids. In DNA, the CDR3 is TGTGCCAGCAGCCCGAGGGTTATAGGACCGACTGCCTGGGGCTACACCTTC. Its protein is CASSPRVIGPTAWGYTF.

The V and J genes are TRBV9 and TRBJ1-4, with 8 bases fitting TRBD1. Germline loops: CDR1 SGDLS, CDR2 YYNGEE. The CDR3 contains 19 residues. The trim removed 2 bases at V and 1 base at J, leaving 13 bases unmatched. The CDR3 region has the DNA TGTGCCAGCAGCGTCAATCCCCAGGGGGCAAAGAGAACTAATGAAAAACTGTTTTTT. Translating it yields CASSVNPQGAKRTNEKLFF.

The chain combines TRBV30 with TRBJ1-2; D not resolved. There are 14 residues in the CDR3. Trimming left V 2 bases short and J 3 bases short, with 13 bases between. CDR1 GTSNPN and CDR2 SVGIG come from the germline V gene (reference sequence). CDR3 loop: CAWSMRAGDYGYTF. CDR3 DNA sequence: TGTGCCTGGAGTATGAGGGCCGGCGACTATGGCTACACCTTC.

V and J are TRBV5-1 and TRBJ1-2; 7 nucleotides align to TRBD1. Germline V gene data show CDR1 as SGHRS and CDR2 as YFSETQ. The CDR3 spans 14 residues. Trimming removed 2 bases from V and 7 bases from J; junction bases left unmatched: 8. Written as DNA, the CDR3 is TGCGCCAGCAGCTTATCGCAATACAGGGGTGGCTACACCTTC. Translated: CASSLSQYRGGYTF.

The rearrangement links TRBV5-1 to TRBJ1-3; D is uncertain. Germline V gene lookup returns CDR1 SGHRS and CDR2 YFSETQ. The CDR3 contains 15 residues. V lost 3 bases and J 0 bases, leaving 10 bases between the germline ends. The CDR3 nucleotides read TGCGCCAGCAGCTCCGGGTCCCACTCTGGAAACACCATATATTTT. Translation: CASSSGSHSGNTIYF.

The rearrangement joins TRBV4-1 to TRBJ2-3; 7 bases map to TRBD1. Germline V gene sequence: CDR1 MGHRA, CDR2 YSYEKL. The V and J ends lost 1 base and 3 bases, in that order; junction bases with no gene match: 16. There are 19 residues in the CDR3. The CDR3 bases are TGCGCCAGCAGCCAAGTCCCAACAGGGGTGTTCTTCGGAACAGATACGCAGTATTTT. Protein sequence: CASSQVPTGVFFGTDTQYF.

On this clone: Distinct nucleotide sequences in the sample also encode this CDR3. This sequence joins TRBV18 and TRBJ1-5, with D possibly TRBD1 on 5 matching bases. The V and J ends lost 4 bases and 2 bases respectively, with 9 bases between them. Germline assignment: CDR1 KGHSH and CDR2 LQKENI. This CDR3 is 14 amino acids long. The CDR3 nucleotides read TGTGCCAGCTCACGCGGAGGGGGCAATCAGCCCCAGCATTTT. Its protein product is CASSRGGGNQPQHF.

This clone showed up just once. This chain links TRBV20-1 with TRBJ1-2; D gene unclear. The germline CDR1 and CDR2 sequences are DFQATT and SNEGSKA (reference sequence). The V end lost 3 bases, the J end lost 8 bases, and 4 bases lay between the germline ends. The CDR3 contains 9 residues. The CDR3 nucleotides read TGCAGTGCTAGCTCGGGCTACACCTTC. Its translation: CSASSGYTF.

The chain's CDR3 is CASNPSGVWTEAFF. The CDR3 nucleotides are TGTGCCAGCAATCCCTCAGGGGTTTGGACTGAAGCTTTCTTT. The chain recombines TRBV28 with TRBJ1-1, with D possibly matching TRBD1 (6 bases). The germline V gene has CDR1 MDHEN and CDR2 SYDVKM. Trimming took off 7 bases at V and 5 bases at J, with 17 bases between the two ends. The CDR3 is made up of 14 amino acids.

The V gene is TRBV15, the J gene TRBJ2-5; D is perhaps TRBD2 (6 bases). Trimming removed 5 bases at V and 1 base at J, with 14 bases between. This CDR3 contains 15 residues. Germline V gene data show CDR1 as LNHNV and CDR2 as YYDKDF (reference sequence). For the CDR3, the DNA is TGTGCCACCAGCCCGGGGACTGATCTCCAAGAGACCCAGTACTTC. Translation gives CATSPGTDLQETQYF.